This T cell receptor beta chain was profiled in a study of blood T cell repertoires in COVID-19. For the study at large: COVID-19 samples, acute and convalescent, were from the United States, Italy and Spain. T cells, B-cell-depleted T cells, or PBMCs supplied cDNA or gDNA.

How the authors handled the data: The authors estimated nucleated cell counts from reference gene primer amplification. Using immunoSEQ multiplex PCR, the repertoire was profiled, and TCRdb retains in-frame clones only, with some absent. V and J calls and clone size are given by that table; D and trimming were obtained from the DNA. The table lists roughly 100,000 clones, 86% of them singletons. Sequences were obtained from peripheral blood. The TCR sequence derives from a woman of 80 years or more with acute or convalescent COVID-19.

CDR3 bases: TGTGCCAGCAGTCCCCTCGGGCAGTACTTC. It translates to CASSPLGQYF. The chain carries TRBV27 and TRBJ2-7, with D hard to call. The CDR3 runs to 10 residues. V lost 5 bases to trimming and J lost 9 bases, with 8 bases between them. The V gene's germline CDR1 is MNHEY and CDR2 SMNVEV (reference sequence).